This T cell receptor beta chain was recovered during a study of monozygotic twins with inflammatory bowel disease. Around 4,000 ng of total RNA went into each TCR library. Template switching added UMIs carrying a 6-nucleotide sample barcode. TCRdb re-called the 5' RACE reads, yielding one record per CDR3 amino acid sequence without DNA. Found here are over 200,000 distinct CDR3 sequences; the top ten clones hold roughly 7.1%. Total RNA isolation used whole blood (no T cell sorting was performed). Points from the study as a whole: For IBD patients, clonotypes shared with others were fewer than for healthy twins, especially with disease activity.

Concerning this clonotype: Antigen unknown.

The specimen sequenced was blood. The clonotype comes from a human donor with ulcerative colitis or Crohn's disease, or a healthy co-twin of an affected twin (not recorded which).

CDR3 in amino acids: CASSEGSLNYGYTF. The V gene is TRBV6-1, the J gene TRBJ1-2. There are 14 residues in the CDR3. Germline CDR1 reads MNHNS; CDR2 reads SASEGT.